Detailed here is one T cell receptor (beta chain). Antigen unknown. The data stem from a study of regulatory dendritic cells for organ transplantation. CFSE-labeled sorted T cells met regulatory or mature dendritic cells for around five days. FACS sorted CD4+ or CD8+ T cells into CD45RA+ naive and CD45RO+ memory. Generated by immunoSEQ multiplex PCR, the TCRdb table keeps only in-frame clones and is missing some. The table lists approximately 22,000 clones, 65% to 90% of them singletons. The CDR3 runs to 14 residues. Trimming took off 2 bases at V and 7 bases at J, with 12 bases between the two ends. The germline gives CDR1 SGHTA, CDR2 FQGTGA.

Sequenced input: naive CD4+ T cells from blood cultured with dendritic cells. As to subset: CD45RA+ naive T cells. The receptor's source is a human donor in good health. The rearrangement joins TRBV7-3 to TRBJ2-1; D perhaps matches TRBD2 (6 bases). The CDR3 protein is CASSLPGTGNEQFF. The CDR3 coding sequence is TGTGCCAGCAGCTTACCCGGGACTGGTAATGAGCAGTTCTTC.